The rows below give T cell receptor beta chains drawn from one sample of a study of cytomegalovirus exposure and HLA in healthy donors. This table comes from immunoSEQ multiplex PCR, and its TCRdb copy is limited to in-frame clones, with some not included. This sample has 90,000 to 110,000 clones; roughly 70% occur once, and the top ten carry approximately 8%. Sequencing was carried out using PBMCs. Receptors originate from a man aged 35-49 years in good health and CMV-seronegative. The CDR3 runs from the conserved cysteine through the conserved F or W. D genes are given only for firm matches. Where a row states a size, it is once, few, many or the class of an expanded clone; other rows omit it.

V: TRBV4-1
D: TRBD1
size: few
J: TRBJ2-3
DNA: TGCGCCAGCAGCCAAGAGGTGGCACAGGGGCGTCCAGATACGCAGTATTTT
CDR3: CASSQEVAQGRPDTQYF

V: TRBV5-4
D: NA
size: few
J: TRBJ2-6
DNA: TGCGCCAGCAGCCAAGAGGGGGCTGGGGCCAACGTCCTGACTTTC
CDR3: CASSQEGAGANVLTF

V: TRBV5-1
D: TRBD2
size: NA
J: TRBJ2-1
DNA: TGCGCCAGCAGCTTGGGGGGACTAGCGGGGGGAGACCGCAATGAGCAGTTCTTC
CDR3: CASSLGGLAGGDRNEQFF

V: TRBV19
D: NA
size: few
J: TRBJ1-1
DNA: TGTGCCAGTAAGAAACAGGGACCGAACACTGAAGCTTTCTTT
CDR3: CASKKQGPNTEAFF

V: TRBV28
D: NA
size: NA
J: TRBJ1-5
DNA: TGTGCCATCAGGGCAGGTCATAGCAATCAGCCCCAGCATTTT
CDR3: CAIRAGHSNQPQHF

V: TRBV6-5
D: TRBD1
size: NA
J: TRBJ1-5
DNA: TGTGCCAGCTACGACAGGGCCAATCAGCCCCAGCATTTT
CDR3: CASYDRANQPQHF

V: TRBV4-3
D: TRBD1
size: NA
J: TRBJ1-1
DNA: TGCGCCAGCAGCCAAGATCGTGCAGGGGGCAAAGCTTTCTTT
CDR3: CASSQDRAGGKAFF

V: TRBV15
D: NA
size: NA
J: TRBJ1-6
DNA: TGTGCCACCAGCAGAGAAACAGATAATTCACCCCTCCACTTT
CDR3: CATSRETDNSPLHF

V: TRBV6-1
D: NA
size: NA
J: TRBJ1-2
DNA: TGTGCCAGCAGTGCAGGATATGGCTACACCTTC
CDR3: CASSAGYGYTF

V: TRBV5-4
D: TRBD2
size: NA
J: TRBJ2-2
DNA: TGTGCCAGCAGCTTGGAGGGTGCGGGAGGGTATGGCACCGGGGAGCTGTTTTTT
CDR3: CASSLEGAGGYGTGELFF

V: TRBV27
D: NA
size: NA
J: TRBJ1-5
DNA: TGTGCCAGCAGTTTGAACGGACAACTTCATCAGCCCCAGCATTTT
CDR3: CASSLNGQLHQPQHF

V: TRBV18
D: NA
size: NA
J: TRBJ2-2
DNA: TGTGCCAGCTCACCACAACGGTCTGCAGGCACCGGGGAGCTGTTTTTT
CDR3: CASSPQRSAGTGELFF

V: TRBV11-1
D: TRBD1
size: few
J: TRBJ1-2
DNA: TGTGCCAGCAGCCTGGGACAGGGCTATGGCTACACCTTC
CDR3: CASSLGQGYGYTF

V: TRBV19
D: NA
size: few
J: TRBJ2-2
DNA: TGTGCCAGTAGTATAACGGGGAACACCGGGGAGCTGTTTTTT
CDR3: CASSITGNTGELFF

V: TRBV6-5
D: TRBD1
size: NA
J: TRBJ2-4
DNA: TGTGCCAGCAATAGGGGACAGGGATCCCAAAACATTCAGTACTTC
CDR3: CASNRGQGSQNIQYF

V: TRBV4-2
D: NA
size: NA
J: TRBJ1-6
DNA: TGTGCCAGCAGCCAAAGCCAGAGGGAAAGACCCCTCCACTTT
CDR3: CASSQSQRERPLHF

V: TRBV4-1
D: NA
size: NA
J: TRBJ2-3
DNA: TGCGCCAGCTCCACGGGGACAGATACGCAGTATTTT
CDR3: CASSTGTDTQYF

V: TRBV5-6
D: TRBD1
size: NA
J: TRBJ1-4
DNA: TGTGCCAGCAGCATACAGGGGTTTAATGAAAAACTGTTTTTT
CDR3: CASSIQGFNEKLFF

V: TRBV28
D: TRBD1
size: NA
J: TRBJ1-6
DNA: TGTGCCAGCAGGACAGGGGTTTCTTCACCCCTCCACTTT
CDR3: CASRTGVSSPLHF

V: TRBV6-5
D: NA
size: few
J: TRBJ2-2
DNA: TGTGCCAGCAGTTACTTGAGCACCGGGGAGCTGTTTTTT
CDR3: CASSYLSTGELFF

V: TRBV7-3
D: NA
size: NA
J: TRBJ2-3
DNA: TGTGCCAGCAGCAAAGCGGGCACAGATACGCAGTATTTT
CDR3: CASSKAGTDTQYF

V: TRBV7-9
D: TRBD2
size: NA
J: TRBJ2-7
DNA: TGTGCCAGCAGCCTCGCGGGGGGGACCTCCGGCCACGAGCAGTACTTC
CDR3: CASSLAGGTSGHEQYF

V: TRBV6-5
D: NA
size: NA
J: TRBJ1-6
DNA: TGTGCCAGCCGAGAGGATGAAATTAATTCACCCCTCCACTTT
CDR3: CASREDEINSPLHF

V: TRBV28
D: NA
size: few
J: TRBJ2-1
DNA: TGTGCCAGCAGTTTAACTGGGACACCGCTCCCCTACAATGAGCAGTTCTTC
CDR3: CASSLTGTPLPYNEQFF

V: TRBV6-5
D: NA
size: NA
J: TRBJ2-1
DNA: TGTGCCAGCAGTTACTCTGGGGGGTTGGGCAATGAGCAGTTCTTC
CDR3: CASSYSGGLGNEQFF

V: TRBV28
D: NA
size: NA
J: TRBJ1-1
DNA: TGTGCCAGCAGTTGGGAGGGCAGGAGAGGAACTGAAGCTTTCTTT
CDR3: CASSWEGRRGTEAFF

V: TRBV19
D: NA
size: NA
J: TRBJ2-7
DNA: TGTGCCAGTAGTATAGATCAGGGCTACGAGCAGTACTTC
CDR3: CASSIDQGYEQYF

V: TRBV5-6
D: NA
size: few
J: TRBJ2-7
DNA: TGTGCCAGCAGCTTGGCTTACGGGTCCGGGCAGTACTTC
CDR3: CASSLAYGSGQYF

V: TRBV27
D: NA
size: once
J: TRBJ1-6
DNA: TGTGCCAGCAGTCTGAGTCGGACAGTTTATAATTCACCCCTCCACTTT
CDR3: CASSLSRTVYNSPLHF

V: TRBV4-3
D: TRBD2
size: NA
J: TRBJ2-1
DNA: TGCGCCAGCAGCCAAGGACTAGCGGAGATCTCCTACAATGAGCAGTTCTTC
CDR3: CASSQGLAEISYNEQFF

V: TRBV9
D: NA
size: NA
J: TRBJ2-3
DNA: TGTGCCAGCAGCAAACGCGGGGTTACTAGCACAGATACGCAGTATTTT
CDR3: CASSKRGVTSTDTQYF

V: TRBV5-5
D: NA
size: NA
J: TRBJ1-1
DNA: TGTGCCAGCAGCTGGACAGACCCAAACACTGAAGCTTTCTTT
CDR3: CASSWTDPNTEAFF

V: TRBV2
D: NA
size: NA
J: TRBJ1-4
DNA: TGTGCCAGCACCCTTGCAACTAATGAAAAACTGTTTTTT
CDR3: CASTLATNEKLFF

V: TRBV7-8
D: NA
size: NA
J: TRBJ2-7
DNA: TGTGCCAGCACCCTAGTGGGTACCAGATCCTACGAGCAGTACTTC
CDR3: CASTLVGTRSYEQYF

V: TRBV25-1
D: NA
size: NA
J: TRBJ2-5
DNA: TGTGCCAGCAGTGAAGACTCCCACAGGCAAGAGACCCAGTACTTC
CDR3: CASSEDSHRQETQYF

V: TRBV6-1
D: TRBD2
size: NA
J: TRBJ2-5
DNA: TGTGCCAGCAGTGAAGAATGGACTAGCGGGGGGGAGACCCAGTACTTC
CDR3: CASSEEWTSGGETQYF

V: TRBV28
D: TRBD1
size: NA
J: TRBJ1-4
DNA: TGTGCCAGCAGTTTAGTCAGGGGGTCTGGTGAAAAACTGTTTTTT
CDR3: CASSLVRGSGEKLFF

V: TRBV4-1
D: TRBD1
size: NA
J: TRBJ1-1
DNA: TGCGCCAGCAGCCTCCCGGCAGGGGGTGGTGTCGGCACCGAAGCTTTCTTT
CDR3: CASSLPAGGGVGTEAFF

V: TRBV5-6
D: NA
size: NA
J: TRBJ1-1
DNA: TGTGCCAGCAGTCCGCCCACGGTGAACACTGAAGCTTTCTTT
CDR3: CASSPPTVNTEAFF

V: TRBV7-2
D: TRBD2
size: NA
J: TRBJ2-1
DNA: TGTGCCAGCAGCAAGCGGGGGGCAAGCTCTAGGGAGCAGTTCTTC
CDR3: CASSKRGASSREQFF

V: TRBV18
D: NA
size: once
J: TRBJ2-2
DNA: TGTGCCAGCTCACCTGCGGGCACCGGGGAGCTGTTTTTT
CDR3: CASSPAGTGELFF

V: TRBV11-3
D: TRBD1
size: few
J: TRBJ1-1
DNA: TGTGCCAGCAGCAAAGATCCAACAGGGGACACTGAAGCTTTCTTT
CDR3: CASSKDPTGDTEAFF

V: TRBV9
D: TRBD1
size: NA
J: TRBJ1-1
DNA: TGTCCCAGCAGCGTAGGGGGACAGGAAACCACTGAAGCTTTCTTT
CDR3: CPSSVGGQETTEAFF